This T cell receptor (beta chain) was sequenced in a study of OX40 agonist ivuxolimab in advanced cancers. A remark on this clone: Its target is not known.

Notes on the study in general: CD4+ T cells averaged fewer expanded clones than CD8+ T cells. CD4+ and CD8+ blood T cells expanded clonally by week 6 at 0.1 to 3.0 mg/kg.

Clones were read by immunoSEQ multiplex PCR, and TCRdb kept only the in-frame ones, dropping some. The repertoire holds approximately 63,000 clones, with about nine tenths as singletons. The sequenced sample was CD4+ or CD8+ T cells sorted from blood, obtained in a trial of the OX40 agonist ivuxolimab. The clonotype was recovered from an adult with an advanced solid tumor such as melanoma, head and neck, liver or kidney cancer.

The CDR3 spells CASSYKRDYEQFF. CDR3 in DNA: TGTGCCAGCAGTTACAAGAGGGACTATGAGCAGTTCTTC. This chain uses TRBV6-5 with TRBJ2-1; possibly TRBD2 for D (6 bases). Germline lookup yields CDR1 MNHEY and CDR2 SVGAGI. This CDR3 comprises 13 residues. Trimming removed 2 bases at V and 8 bases at J, with 10 bases between.